One and the same sample provided the 30 T cell receptor beta chains below, sequenced in a study of a mutant IDH1 vaccine in newly diagnosed glioma. Time point defined: week 35, safety follow-up. A single vaccine dose contained 300 ug of mutant IDH1 20-mer peptide, and topical imiquimod was used with it. Their antigen targets remain unknown. Sequenced by immunoSEQ multiplex PCR; TCRdb stores in-frame clones only, minus some. The sample has approximately 50,000 clones; 65% to 85% are singletons. This sample comprised PBMCs, obtained from a glioma patient whose treatment included an IDH1 peptide vaccine. The receptors shown here come from a man aged 40-49 years with glioma.

The rearrangement joins TRBV19 to TRBJ1-3; D gene unclear. Trimming removed 8 bases from V and 2 bases from J, with 7 bases in between. This CDR3 contains 12 residues. The germline V gene encodes CDR1 LNHDA and CDR2 SQIVND (reference sequence). CDR3 DNA sequence: TGTGCCAGTTCTATTCCTGGAAACACCATATATTTT. This gives the protein CASSIPGNTIYF.

The chain employs TRBV30 and TRBJ2-5; possibly TRBD1 for D (7 bases). The V end lost 5 bases, the J end lost 0 bases, and 10 bases lay between the germline ends. The CDR3 is 13 amino acids. Looked up from germline, CDR1 is GTSNPN and CDR2 is SVGIG (reference sequence). The CDR3 protein is CAWAGGYQETQYF. The DNA for the CDR3 is TGTGCCTGGGCAGGGGGGTACCAAGAGACCCAGTACTTC.

This chain uses TRBV5-1 with TRBJ2-7; TRBD1 aligns across 7 bases. V trimming: 0 bases; J trimming: 4 bases; junction bases outside the gene matches: 1. The germline gives CDR1 SGHRS, CDR2 YFSETQ. This CDR3 region has 13 residues. The CDR3 bases are TGCGCCAGCAGCTTGGAGGGACAGTACGAGCAGTACTTC. Residues: CASSLEGQYEQYF.

This clone is medium-sized in the sample. The V call is TRBV4-2, the J call TRBJ1-5, with D unclear. The germline V and J ends were trimmed by 0 bases and 2 bases, with 5 bases remaining between them. Germline V gene lookup returns CDR1 LGHNA and CDR2 YNFKEQ. This CDR3 region has 14 residues. The CDR3 nucleotides are TGTGCCAGCAGCCAAGAGAGGGGCAATCAGCCCCAGCATTTT. Translated, it gives CASSQERGNQPQHF.

The rearrangement uses TRBV5-1 and TRBJ1-5, with D maybe TRBD1 (5 bases). Per germline, CDR1 SGHRS and CDR2 YFSETQ. This CDR3 is built from 13 residues. The V gene lost 4 bases and the J gene lost 5 bases, with 10 bases spanning the gap. CDR3 nucleotide sequence: TGCGCCAGCAGCCTTGACAGAGATCAGCCCCAGCATTTT. Translated, it gives CASSLDRDQPQHF.

There are a few counts of this clone. One junction end disagrees with the germline gene, perhaps due to a read error. The V gene is TRBV4-1, the J gene TRBJ2-7, with D tentatively TRBD1 (6 bases). Germline-derived CDR1 and CDR2 are MGHRA and YSYEKL. CDR3 length: 15 residues. The CDR3 bases are TGCGCCAGCAGCCAACCTACAGGGCTCTCCCACGAGCAGTACTTC. This codes for CASSQPTGLSHEQYF.

The rearrangement joins TRBV5-1 to TRBJ2-5; no reliable D call. This CDR3 is built from 14 residues. Germline loops: CDR1 SGHRS, CDR2 YFSETQ. V gave up 4 bases and J gave up 3 bases, with 13 bases separating them. In nucleotides, the CDR3 is TGCGCCAGCAGCCCGGACGTGGGGAAAGAGACCCAGTACTTC. It is translated as CASSPDVGKETQYF.

The V and J genes are TRBV2 and TRBJ1-6; D ambiguous. This CDR3 has 16 residues. V lost 6 bases and J 0 bases, leaving 12 bases between the germline ends. Germline V gene data show CDR1 as SNHLY and CDR2 as FYNNEI. CDR3 coding DNA: TGTGCCAGCAGACGGACGGAGAGCTCCTATAATTCACCCCTCCACTTT. Amino acid sequence: CASRRTESSYNSPLHF.

This sequence joins TRBV5-1 and TRBJ2-5; maybe TRBD1 (6 bases). V was pared by 0 bases and J by 5 bases, with 17 bases between. From germline, CDR1 is SGHRS and CDR2 YFSETQ. The CDR3 totals 16 residues. The CDR3 bases are TGCGCCAGCAGCTTGGCCCCTGTAGGGGGTGGGGAGACCCAGTACTTC. This codes for CASSLAPVGGGETQYF.

V is TRBV5-1 and J is TRBJ1-2, with 10 nucleotides matching TRBD1. From germline, CDR1 is SGHRS and CDR2 YFSETQ. V was pared by 0 bases and J by 4 bases, with 12 bases of the junction left unmatched. The length of the CDR3 is 18 residues. The CDR3 region has the DNA TGCGCCAGCAGCTTGGCGACCGGGACAGGGGATTGGTCCTATGGCTACACCTTC. Translation: CASSLATGTGDWSYGYTF. Variable domain in full (rest from reference TRBV5-1 and TRBJ1-2): KAGVTQTPRYLIKTRGQQVTLSCSPISGHRSVSWYQQTPGQGLQFLFEYFSETQRNKGNFPGRFSGRQFSNSRSEMNVSTLELGDSALYLCASSLATGTGDWSYGYTFGSGTRLTVV.

The gene calls are TRBV11-2 and TRBJ2-2; 15 nucleotides line up with TRBD2. Germline CDR1 is SGHAT and CDR2 is FQNNGV. V lost 5 bases, J lost 5 bases, and 6 bases stayed unmatched. The CDR3 is 17 residues long. This chain's CDR3 is CASSQGLAGGRTGELFF. The CDR3 DNA reads TGTGCCAGCAGCCAGGGACTAGCGGGGGGAAGAACCGGGGAGCTGTTTTTT.

The rearrangement links TRBV5-5 to TRBJ2-7, with D unresolved. The length of the CDR3 is 14 residues. Between the trimmed V and J ends, which lost 3 bases and 4 bases, there was a span of 14 bases. CDR1 is SGHKS, CDR2 YYEKEE, per germline (reference sequence). The CDR3 DNA reads as TGTGCCAGCAGCTACACCCAGATTCCTTACGAGCAGTACTTC. Translated, it gives CASSYTQIPYEQYF.

This clone was counted a few times. This rearrangement joins TRBV5-5 to TRBJ1-1; D uncertain. There are 13 residues in the CDR3. Germline V CDR1 and CDR2: SGHKS, YYEKEE (reference sequence). V lost 1 base, J lost 9 bases, and 13 bases lay in between. The CDR3 region is CASSLSLRDQAFF. The CDR3 nucleotides are TGTGCCAGCAGCTTGAGTCTAAGGGATCAAGCTTTCTTT. The entire variable domain, with the rest obtained from reference TRBV5-5 and TRBJ1-1, is as follows: DAGVTQSPTHLIKTRGQQVTLRCSPISGHKSVSWYQQVLGQGPQFIFQYYEKEERGRGNFPDRFSARQFPNYSSELNVNALLLGDSALYLCASSLSLRDQAFFGQGTRLTVV.

V and J are TRBV7-9 and TRBJ2-7; no clear D. Trimming took off 5 bases at V and 3 bases at J, with 8 bases between the two ends. The germline V gene has CDR1 SEHNR and CDR2 FQNEAQ (reference sequence). The CDR3 has 12 residues. CDR3 loop: CASSKNSYEQYF. The CDR3 DNA sequence: TGTGCCAGCAGCAAAAACAGCTACGAGCAGTACTTC.

The sample holds a few counts of this clone. This chain links TRBV6-4 with TRBJ1-4; no clear D. This CDR3 is 15 amino acids long. V was pared by 5 bases and J by 3 bases, with 13 bases between. Per the germline V gene, CDR1 is MRHNA and CDR2 is SNTAGT. CDR3 in DNA: TGTGCCAGCAGTCCCGAGGGTTGGGCTAATGAAAAACTGTTTTTT. Translated, it gives CASSPEGWANEKLFF.

The DNA for the CDR3 is TGTGCCAGCAGCTTAGCCGGGACAGGGGAGACCCAGTACTTC. Encoded protein: CASSLAGTGETQYF. The rearrangement uses TRBV7-9 and TRBJ2-5; 9 nucleotides line up with TRBD1. The germline CDR1 and CDR2 sequences are SEHNR and FQNEAQ (reference sequence). CDR3 length equals 14 residues. The V segment lost 0 bases and the J segment 5 bases; nucleotides outside the gene matches: 1. Looking up the rest from reference TRBV7-9 and TRBJ2-5 gives the full variable domain: DTGVSQNPRHKITKRGQNVTFRCDPISEHNRLYWYRQTLGQGPEFLTYFQNEAQLEKSRLLSDRFSAERPKGSFSTLEIQRTEQGDSAMYLCASSLAGTGETQYFGPGTRLLVL.

The gene calls are TRBV5-1 and TRBJ2-4; perhaps D is TRBD1 or TRBD2 (6 bases each). Trimming removed 4 bases at V and 7 bases at J, with 15 bases between. CDR1 SGHRS and CDR2 YFSETQ come from the germline V gene. This CDR3 region has 14 residues. The CDR3 reads CASSLRGGGNIQYF. CDR3 bases: TGCGCCAGCAGCCTCAGGGGTGGGGGGAACATTCAGTACTTC.

In this sample, this clone turned up a few times. The rearrangement joins TRBV2 to TRBJ1-1, with a weak D call TRBD1 (6 bases). The germline CDR1 and CDR2 sequences are SNHLY and FYNNEI. There are 10 residues in the CDR3. The V and J ends lost 6 bases and 11 bases respectively, with 10 bases between them. In DNA, the CDR3 is TGTGCCAGCAGGGGGGCTGCGGCTTTCTTT. The encoded protein is CASRGAAAFF. Full variable domain (rest looked up from reference TRBV2 and TRBJ1-1): EPEVTQTPSHQVTQMGQEVILRCVPISNHLYFYWYRQILGQKVEFLVSFYNNEISEKSEIFDDQFSVERPDGSNFTLKIRSTKLEDSAMYFCASRGAAAFFGQGTRLTVV.

V usage is TRBV29-1 and J usage is TRBJ2-5, with TRBD2 matching 10 bases. The CDR3 is 14 amino acids. CDR1 is SQVTM and CDR2 is ANQGSEA in the germline V gene. V shed 7 bases, J shed 4 bases, and the junction held 9 bases outside the gene matches. CDR3 loop: CSAKRGGRGETQYF. Written as DNA, the CDR3 is TGCAGCGCCAAGCGGGGGGGAAGGGGAGAGACCCAGTACTTC.

V and J are TRBV30 and TRBJ2-3, with 8 nucleotides matching TRBD1. Germline V gene lookup returns CDR1 GTSNPN and CDR2 SVGIG (reference sequence). The CDR3 totals 16 residues. J lost 2 bases, V lost 3 bases, and 10 bases had no gene match. Written as DNA, the CDR3 is TGTGCCTGGAGCGCGGGGACAGGCGCAAACACAGATACGCAGTATTTT. Residues: CAWSAGTGANTDTQYF.

V gene TRBV5-1 combines with J gene TRBJ2-7; 8 bases agree with TRBD1. With 5 bases clipped from V and 8 bases from J, the junction kept 6 bases outside the gene matches. CDR3 length: 12 residues. Germline values: CDR1 SGHRS, CDR2 YFSETQ. CDR3: CASSSGGNKQYF. DNA for the CDR3: TGCGCCAGCAGTTCAGGGGGCAATAAGCAGTACTTC.

This sequence joins TRBV5-1 and TRBJ2-3; 10 bases match TRBD1. Germline V lookup: CDR1 SGHRS, CDR2 YFSETQ. The CDR3 contains 15 residues. V shed 3 bases and J 5 bases; nucleotides not matched to a gene: 6. CDR3 DNA sequence: TGCGCCAGCAGCTCGACAGGGGGCAAGGGAGATACGCAGTATTTT. It is translated as CASSSTGGKGDTQYF.

The chain carries TRBV2 and TRBJ1-6; 8 bases line up with TRBD1. J lost 3 bases, V lost 11 bases, and 3 bases had no gene match. Per the germline V gene, CDR1 is SNHLY and CDR2 is FYNNEI. The CDR3 spans 13 residues. CDR3 DNA sequence: TGTGCCTGGGGGACAGGCTATAATTCACCCCTCCACTTT. Encoded protein: CAWGTGYNSPLHF. The full variable domain, completed using reference TRBV2 and TRBJ1-6, is EPEVTQTPSHQVTQMGQEVILRCVPISNHLYFYWYRQILGQKVEFLVSFYNNEISEKSEIFDDQFSVERPDGSNFTLKIRSTKLEDSAMYFCAWGTGYNSPLHFGNGTRLTVT.

The genes are TRBV2 and TRBJ1-2; D unclear. CDR3 length equals 14 residues. Trimming stripped 3 bases from V and 2 bases from J, with 10 bases between. CDR1 is SNHLY and CDR2 is FYNNEI in the germline V gene. The CDR3 loop is CASSDLMANYGYTF. The CDR3 DNA follows: TGTGCCAGCAGTGATCTGATGGCCAACTATGGCTACACCTTC.

The rearrangement joins TRBV6-6 to TRBJ2-1, with D perhaps matching TRBD1 (6 bases). This CDR3 contains 15 residues. Germline loops: CDR1 MNHNY, CDR2 SVGAGI (reference sequence). The ends were cut back, 2 bases at V and 4 bases at J, with 12 bases in the middle. CDR3 in DNA: TGTGCCAGCAGTTACGGCAGGGGTAATTACAATGAGCAGTTCTTC. Translation gives CASSYGRGNYNEQFF.

This chain links TRBV5-1 with TRBJ1-2, with 7 bases lining up with TRBD1. The CDR3 spans 13 residues. V lost 3 bases, J lost 3 bases, and 2 bases stayed unmatched. Germline CDR1 and CDR2: SGHRS and YFSETQ. The CDR3 nucleotides read TGCGCCAGCAGCTCAGGACAGGACTATGGCTACACCTTC. Translating it yields CASSSGQDYGYTF.

This rearrangement joins TRBV7-6 to TRBJ2-3; 9 positions match TRBD2. Germline CDR1 reads SGHVS; CDR2 reads FNYEAQ. This CDR3 spans 15 amino acids. J gave up 4 bases and V 5 bases, and 7 bases lay outside the gene matches. The CDR3 spells CASSPKAGGPDTQYF. CDR3 bases: TGTGCCAGCAGCCCCAAAGCGGGGGGTCCAGATACGCAGTATTTT.

This clone turned up a few times. The chain employs TRBV4-2 and TRBJ2-7; D perhaps matches TRBD2 (7 bases). Trimming removed 1 base at V and 3 bases at J, with 19 bases between. From germline, CDR1 is LGHNA and CDR2 YNFKEQ. This CDR3 has 17 amino acids. CDR3 sequence reads: CASSQVLAAGAVYEQYF. The CDR3 coding sequence is TGTGCCAGCAGCCAAGTTCTAGCTGCGGGGGCCGTCTACGAGCAGTACTTC.

The chain employs TRBV6-1 and TRBJ2-7; either TRBD1 or TRBD2 may supply D (5 bases each). Trimming left V 4 bases short and J 7 bases short, with 17 bases between. CDR3 size: 14 residues. The germline V gene has CDR1 MNHNS and CDR2 SASEGT. The CDR3 here is CASSGTLGDGEQYF. DNA for the CDR3: TGTGCCAGCAGTGGGACATTGGGGGACGGAGAGCAGTACTTC.

The chain uses TRBV5-8 and TRBJ2-4, with D possibly being TRBD2 (7 bases). Trimming pared 6 bases from V and 7 bases from J, leaving 23 bases between. The germline V gene encodes CDR1 SGHTS and CDR2 YDEGEE. This CDR3 comprises 16 residues. The CDR3 DNA follows: TGTGCCAGCAACCTGAACCACGGGGGGCCTCGGAACATTCAGTACTTC. Translation gives CASNLNHGGPRNIQYF.